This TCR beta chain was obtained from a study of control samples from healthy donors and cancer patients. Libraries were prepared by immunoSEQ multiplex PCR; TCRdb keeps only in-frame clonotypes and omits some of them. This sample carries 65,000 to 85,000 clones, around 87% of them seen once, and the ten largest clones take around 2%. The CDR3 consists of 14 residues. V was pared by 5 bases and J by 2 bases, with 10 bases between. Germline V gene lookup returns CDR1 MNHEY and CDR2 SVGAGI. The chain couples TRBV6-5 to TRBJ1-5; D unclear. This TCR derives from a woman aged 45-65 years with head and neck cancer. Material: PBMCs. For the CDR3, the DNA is TGTGCCAGCAGTCAAATATCGGGCAATCAGCCCCAGCATTTT. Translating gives CASSQISGNQPQHF.